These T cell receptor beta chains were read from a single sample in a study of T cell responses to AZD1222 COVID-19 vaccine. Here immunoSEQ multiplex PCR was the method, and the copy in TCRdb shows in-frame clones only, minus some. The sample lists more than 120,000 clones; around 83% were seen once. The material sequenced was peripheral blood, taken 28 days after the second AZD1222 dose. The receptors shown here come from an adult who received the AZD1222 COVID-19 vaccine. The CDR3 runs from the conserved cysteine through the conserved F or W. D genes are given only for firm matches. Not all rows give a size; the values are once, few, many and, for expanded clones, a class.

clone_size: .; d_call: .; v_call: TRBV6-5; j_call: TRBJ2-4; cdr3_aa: CASSQGGGTKNIQYF; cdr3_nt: TGTGCCAGCAGCCAGGGAGGGGGAACCAAAAACATTCAGTACTTC
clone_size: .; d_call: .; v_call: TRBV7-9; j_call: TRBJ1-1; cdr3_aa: CASSFGRGFRGTEAFF; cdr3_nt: TGTGCCAGCAGCTTCGGACGGGGATTTCGGGGCACTGAAGCTTTCTTT
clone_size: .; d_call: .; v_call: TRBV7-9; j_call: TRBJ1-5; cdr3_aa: CASSLAAAGSNQPQHF; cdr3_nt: TGTGCCAGCAGCTTAGCGGCGGCGGGGAGCAATCAGCCCCAGCATTTT
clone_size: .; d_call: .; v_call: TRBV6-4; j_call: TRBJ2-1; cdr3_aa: CAGLFRPYNEQFF; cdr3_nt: TGTGCCGGGTTGTTCAGGCCTTACAATGAGCAGTTCTTC
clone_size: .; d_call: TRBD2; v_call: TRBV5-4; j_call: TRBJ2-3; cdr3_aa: CASSSPGLAGITDTQYF; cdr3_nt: TGTGCCAGCAGCTCGCCGGGACTAGCGGGAATCACAGATACGCAGTATTTT
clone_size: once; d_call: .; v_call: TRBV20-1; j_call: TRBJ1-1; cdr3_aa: CSASMQMNTEAFF; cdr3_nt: TGCAGTGCTAGTATGCAGATGAACACTGAAGCTTTCTTT
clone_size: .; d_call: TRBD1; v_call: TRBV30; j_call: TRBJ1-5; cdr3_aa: CAWSYRGQNQPQHF; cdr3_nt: TGTGCCTGGAGTTACAGGGGGCAGAATCAGCCCCAGCATTTT
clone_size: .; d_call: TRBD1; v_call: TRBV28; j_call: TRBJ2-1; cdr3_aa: CASSLGPRGLDNEQFF; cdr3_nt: TGTGCCAGCAGTTTAGGACCCAGGGGGCTTGACAATGAGCAGTTCTTC
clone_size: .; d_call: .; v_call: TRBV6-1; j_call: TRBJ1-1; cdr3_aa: CASSEYTRTEAFF; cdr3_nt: TGTGCCAGCAGTGAATACACCCGCACTGAAGCTTTCTTT
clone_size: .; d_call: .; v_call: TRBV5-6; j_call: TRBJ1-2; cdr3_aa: CASSSGPVGYTF; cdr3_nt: TGTGCCAGCAGCTCGGGACCAGTCGGCTACACCTTC
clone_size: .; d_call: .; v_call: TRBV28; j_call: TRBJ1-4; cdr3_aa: CASSPSGTRNEKLFF; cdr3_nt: TGTGCCAGCAGTCCCTCCGGGACACGGAATGAAAAACTGTTTTTT
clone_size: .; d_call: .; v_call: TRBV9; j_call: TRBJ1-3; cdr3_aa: CASTPGGNTIYF; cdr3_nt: TGTGCCAGCACCCCCGGAGGAAACACCATATATTTT
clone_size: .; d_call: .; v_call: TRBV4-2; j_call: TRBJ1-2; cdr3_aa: CASSQGWRGTANYGYTF; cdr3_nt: TGTGCCAGCAGCCAGGGCTGGCGAGGGACGGCGAACTATGGCTACACCTTC
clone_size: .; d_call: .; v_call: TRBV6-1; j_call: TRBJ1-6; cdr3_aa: CASSETSGSNSPLHF; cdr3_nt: TGTGCCAGCAGTGAAACGTCGGGGTCTAATTCACCCCTCCACTTT
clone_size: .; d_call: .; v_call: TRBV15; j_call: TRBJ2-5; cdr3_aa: CATREGEQGWEETQYF; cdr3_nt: TGTGCCACCAGGGAGGGGGAACAGGGTTGGGAAGAGACCCAGTACTTC
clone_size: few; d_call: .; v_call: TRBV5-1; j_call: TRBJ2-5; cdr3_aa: CASSLGEVLETQYF; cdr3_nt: TGCGCCAGCAGCTTGGGGGAGGTTTTGGAGACCCAGTACTTC
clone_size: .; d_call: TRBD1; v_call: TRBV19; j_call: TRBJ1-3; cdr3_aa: CASSMTGSGNTIYF; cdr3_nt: TGTGCCAGTAGTATGACAGGGTCTGGAAACACCATATATTTT
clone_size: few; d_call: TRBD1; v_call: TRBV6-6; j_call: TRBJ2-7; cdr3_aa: CASSTYRGSSYEQYF; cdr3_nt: TGTGCCAGCAGTACCTACAGGGGAAGCTCCTACGAGCAGTACTTC